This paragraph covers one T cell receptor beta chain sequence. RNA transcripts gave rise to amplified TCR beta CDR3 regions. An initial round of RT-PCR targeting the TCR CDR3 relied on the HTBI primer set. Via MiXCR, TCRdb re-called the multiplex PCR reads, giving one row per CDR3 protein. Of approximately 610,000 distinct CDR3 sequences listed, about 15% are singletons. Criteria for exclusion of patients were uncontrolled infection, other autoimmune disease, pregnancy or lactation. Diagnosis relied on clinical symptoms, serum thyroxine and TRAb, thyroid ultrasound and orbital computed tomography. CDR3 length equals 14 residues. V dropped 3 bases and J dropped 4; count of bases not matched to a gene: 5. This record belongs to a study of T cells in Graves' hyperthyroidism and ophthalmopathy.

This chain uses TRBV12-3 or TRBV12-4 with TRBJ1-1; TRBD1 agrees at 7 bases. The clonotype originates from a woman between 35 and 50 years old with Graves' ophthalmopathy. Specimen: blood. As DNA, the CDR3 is TGTGCCAGCAGTTTGAAGGCAGGGGGCACTGAAGCTTTCTTT. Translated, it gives CASSLKAGGTEAFF.